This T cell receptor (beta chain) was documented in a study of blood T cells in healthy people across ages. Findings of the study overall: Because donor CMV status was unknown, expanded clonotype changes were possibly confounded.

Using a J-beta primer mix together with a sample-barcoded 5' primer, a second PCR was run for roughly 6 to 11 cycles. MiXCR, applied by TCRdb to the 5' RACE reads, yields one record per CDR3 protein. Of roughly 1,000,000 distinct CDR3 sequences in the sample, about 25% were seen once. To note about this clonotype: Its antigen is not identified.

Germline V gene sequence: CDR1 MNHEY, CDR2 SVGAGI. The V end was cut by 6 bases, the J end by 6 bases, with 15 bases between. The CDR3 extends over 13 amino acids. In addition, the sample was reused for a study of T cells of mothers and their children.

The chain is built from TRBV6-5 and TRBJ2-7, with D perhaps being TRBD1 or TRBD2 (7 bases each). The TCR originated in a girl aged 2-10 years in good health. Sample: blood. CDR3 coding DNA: TGTGCCAGCAGGCAGGGGGGGCCAGTCGAGCAGTACTTC. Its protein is CASRQGGPVEQYF.